This T cell receptor beta chain is from a study of blood T cell repertoires in COVID-19. Study-level background: T cells, B-cell-depleted T cells, or PBMCs supplied cDNA or gDNA.

Data came from immunoSEQ multiplex PCR; TCRdb stores just in-frame clones and leaves some out. The top ten hold roughly 1.2% of the sample, which has 180,000 or so clones, roughly 87% seen once. Residents of 20 to 25 US areas, aged roughly 18 to 89 years, made up the participants. Participant-given clinical history determined each cohort assignment. CDR3 size: 14 residues. Germline assignment: CDR1 SNHLY and CDR2 FYNNEI. The trim removed 7 bases at V and 5 bases at J, leaving 7 bases unmatched. Sequencing was carried out using PBMCs or T cells enriched from blood (not recorded which). The chain carries TRBV2 and TRBJ1-1; 10 positions agree with TRBD1. The TCR originated in a human donor with acute COVID-19. The donor label of this sample is uncertain. CDR3 loop: CASNRQGARTEAFF. CDR3 nucleotides: TGTGCCAGCAATAGACAGGGGGCAAGGACTGAAGCTTTCTTT.